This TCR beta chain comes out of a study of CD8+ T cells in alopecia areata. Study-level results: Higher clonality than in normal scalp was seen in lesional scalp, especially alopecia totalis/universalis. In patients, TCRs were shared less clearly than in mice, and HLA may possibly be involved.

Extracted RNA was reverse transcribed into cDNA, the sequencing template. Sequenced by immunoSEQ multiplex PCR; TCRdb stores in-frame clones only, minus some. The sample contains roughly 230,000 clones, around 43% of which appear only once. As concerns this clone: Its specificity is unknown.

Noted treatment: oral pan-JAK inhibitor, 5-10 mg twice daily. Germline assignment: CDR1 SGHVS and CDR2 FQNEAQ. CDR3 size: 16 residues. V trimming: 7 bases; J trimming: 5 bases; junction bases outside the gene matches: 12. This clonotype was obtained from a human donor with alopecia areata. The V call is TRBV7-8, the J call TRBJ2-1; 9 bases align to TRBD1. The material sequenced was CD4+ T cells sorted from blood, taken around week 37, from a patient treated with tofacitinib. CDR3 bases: TGTGCCAGCATCGCCCACAGGGGGCGGATGGACAATGAGCAGTTCTTC. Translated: CASIAHRGRMDNEQFF.